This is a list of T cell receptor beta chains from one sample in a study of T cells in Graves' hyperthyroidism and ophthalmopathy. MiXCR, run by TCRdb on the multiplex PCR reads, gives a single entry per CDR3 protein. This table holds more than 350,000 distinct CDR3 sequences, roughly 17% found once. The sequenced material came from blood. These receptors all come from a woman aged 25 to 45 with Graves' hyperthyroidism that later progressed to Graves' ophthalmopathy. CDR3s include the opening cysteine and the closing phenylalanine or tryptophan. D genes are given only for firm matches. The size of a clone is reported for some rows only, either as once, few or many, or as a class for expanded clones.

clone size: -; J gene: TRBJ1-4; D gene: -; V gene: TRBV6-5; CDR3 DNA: TGTGCCAGCAGTTACTCTGAGAAACTGTTTTTT; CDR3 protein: CASSYSEKLFF
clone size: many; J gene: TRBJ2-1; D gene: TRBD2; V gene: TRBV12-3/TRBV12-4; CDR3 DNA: TGTGCCAGCAGTCACCGACCCACCAACCCCCGACTAGCTGGGCAGTTCTTC; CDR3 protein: CASSHRPTNPRLAGQFF
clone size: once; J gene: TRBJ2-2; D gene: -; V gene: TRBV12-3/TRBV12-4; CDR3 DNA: TGTGCCGGCAGTTTAACCGGGGAGCTGTTTTTT; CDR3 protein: CAGSLTGELFF
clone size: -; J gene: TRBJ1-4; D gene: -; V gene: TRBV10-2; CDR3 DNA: TGCGCCAGCAGTAATGGACGAAATAATGAAAAACTGTTTTTT; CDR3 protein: CASSNGRNNEKLFF
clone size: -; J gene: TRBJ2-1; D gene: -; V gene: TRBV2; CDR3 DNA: TGTGCCAGCCCGGGGGGACAGCCCAATGAGCAGTTCTTC; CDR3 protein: CASPGGQPNEQFF
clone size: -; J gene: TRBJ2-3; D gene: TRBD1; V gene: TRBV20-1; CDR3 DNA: TGCAGTGCCGATTCGGGACAGGGACCAGATACGCAGTATTTT; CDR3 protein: CSADSGQGPDTQYF
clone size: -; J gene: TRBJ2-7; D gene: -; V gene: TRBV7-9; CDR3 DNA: TGTGCCAGCAGCTCTTCCCGGGACGACGGCTCCTACGAGCAGTACTTC; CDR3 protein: CASSSSRDDGSYEQYF
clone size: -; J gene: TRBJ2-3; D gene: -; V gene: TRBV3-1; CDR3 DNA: TGTGCCAGCAGCCAAGGGACACTACGCTTCGGGATGGATACGCAGTATTTT; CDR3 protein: CASSQGTLRFGMDTQYF
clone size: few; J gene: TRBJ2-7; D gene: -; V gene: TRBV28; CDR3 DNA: TGTGCCAGCAGGCACGGGGACTACGAGCAGTACTTC; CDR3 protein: CASRHGDYEQYF
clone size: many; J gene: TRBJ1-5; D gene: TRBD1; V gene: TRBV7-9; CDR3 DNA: TGTGCCAGTCGGGACAGAAATCAGCCCCAGCATTTT; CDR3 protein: CASRDRNQPQHF
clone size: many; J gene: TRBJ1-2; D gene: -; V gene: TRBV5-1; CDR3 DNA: TGCGCCAGCAGCTTATCCGGGGAGGAAGGCTACACCTTC; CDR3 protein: CASSLSGEEGYTF
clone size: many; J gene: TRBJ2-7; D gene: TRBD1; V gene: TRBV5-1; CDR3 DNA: TGCGCCAGCAGACCGGGACAGGGGATAGCCTACGAGCAGTACTTC; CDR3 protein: CASRPGQGIAYEQYF
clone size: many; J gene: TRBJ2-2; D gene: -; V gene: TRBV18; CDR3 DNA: TGTGCCAGCTCACCACTACAGGGCGGAAATTCCGGGGAGCTGTTTTTT; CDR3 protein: CASSPLQGGNSGELFF
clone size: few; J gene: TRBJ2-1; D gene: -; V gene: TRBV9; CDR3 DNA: TGTGCCACCTCTCCTATCGAGGGGGCCTACAATGAGCAGTTCTTC; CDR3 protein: CATSPIEGAYNEQFF
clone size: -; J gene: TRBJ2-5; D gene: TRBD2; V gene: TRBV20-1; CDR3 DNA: TGCAGTGCTAGAGGAAGAGCGGGGGGGCAAGAGACCCAGTACTTC; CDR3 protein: CSARGRAGGQETQYF
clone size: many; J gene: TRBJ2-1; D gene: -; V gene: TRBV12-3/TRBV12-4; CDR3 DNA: TGTGCCAGCAGGCAACCCGGGATGACAAATGAGCAGTTCTTC; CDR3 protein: CASRQPGMTNEQFF
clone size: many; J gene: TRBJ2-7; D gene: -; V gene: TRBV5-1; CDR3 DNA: TGCGCCAGCAGCTTGGGCCCAAACGAGCCCTCCTACGAGCAGTACTTC; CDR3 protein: CASSLGPNEPSYEQYF
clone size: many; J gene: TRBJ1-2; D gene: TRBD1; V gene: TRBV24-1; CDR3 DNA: TGTGCCACCAGTGATCTAGGACAGGGGTATGGCTACACCTTC; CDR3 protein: CATSDLGQGYGYTF
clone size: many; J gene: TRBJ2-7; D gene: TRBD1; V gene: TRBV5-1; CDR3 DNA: TGCGCCAGCAGCTTTCCCCGGGACAGAGAAACTTACGAGCAGTACTTC; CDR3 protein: CASSFPRDRETYEQYF
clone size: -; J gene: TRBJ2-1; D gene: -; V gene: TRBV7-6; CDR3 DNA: TGTGCCAGCAGCCCAGCCCTCTACAATGAGCAGTTCTTC; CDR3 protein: CASSPALYNEQFF
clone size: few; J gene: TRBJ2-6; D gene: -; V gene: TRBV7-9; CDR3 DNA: TGTGGGGGGGCATCTGGGGCCAACGTCCTGACTTTC; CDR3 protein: CGGASGANVLTF
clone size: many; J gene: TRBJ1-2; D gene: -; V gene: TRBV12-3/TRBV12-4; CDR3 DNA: TGTGCCAGCAGTTTATCCCTAAATGGCTACACCTTC; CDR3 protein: CASSLSLNGYTF
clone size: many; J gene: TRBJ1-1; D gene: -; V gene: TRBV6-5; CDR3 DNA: TGTGCCAGCAGTTACTCGAGAAGGTTTCGGAGGAACACTGAAGCTTTCTTT; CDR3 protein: CASSYSRRFRRNTEAFF
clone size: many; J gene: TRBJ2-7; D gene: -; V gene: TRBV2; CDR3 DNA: TGTGCCAGCAGGGGGGGGGGCCCCCACTACGAGCAGTACTTC; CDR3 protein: CASRGGGPHYEQYF
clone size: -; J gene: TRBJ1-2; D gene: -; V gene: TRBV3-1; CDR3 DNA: TGTGCCAGCAGCCAAGAGTTAGGGATGACTAACTATGGCTACACCTTC; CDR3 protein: CASSQELGMTNYGYTF
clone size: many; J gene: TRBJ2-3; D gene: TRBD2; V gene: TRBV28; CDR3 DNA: TGTGCCAGCAGCCTCCTAGCGGGAGACTTTGGGGATACGCAGTATTTT; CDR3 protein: CASSLLAGDFGDTQYF
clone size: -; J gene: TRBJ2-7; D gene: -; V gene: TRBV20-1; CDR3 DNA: TGCAGTGCTTCAAGCCCCGGGACCAAAACCTACGAGCAGTACTTC; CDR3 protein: CSASSPGTKTYEQYF
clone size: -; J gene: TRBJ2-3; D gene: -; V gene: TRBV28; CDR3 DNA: TGTGCCAGCAGTTTATCCCCAGGCTTCGGGGAAAATACGCAGTATTTT; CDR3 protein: CASSLSPGFGENTQYF
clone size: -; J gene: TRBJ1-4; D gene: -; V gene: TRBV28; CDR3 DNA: TGTGCCAGCAGCGCCGGGTCTAATGAAAAACTGTTTTTT; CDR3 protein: CASSAGSNEKLFF
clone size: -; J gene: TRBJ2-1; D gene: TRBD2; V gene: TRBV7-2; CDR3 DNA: TGTGCCAGCAGCTCGGGACTAGCGGGAGAGTCCAATGAGCAGTTCTTC; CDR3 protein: CASSSGLAGESNEQFF
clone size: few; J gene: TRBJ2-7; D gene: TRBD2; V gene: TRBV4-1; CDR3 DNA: TGCGCCAGCAGCTCCTCGGGACTAGCGGGAGGTCTCTACGAGCAGTACTTC; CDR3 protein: CASSSSGLAGGLYEQYF
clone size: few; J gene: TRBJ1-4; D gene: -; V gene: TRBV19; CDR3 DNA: TGTGCCAGTAGTATCCGGGGGAATGAAAAACTGTTTTTT; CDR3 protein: CASSIRGNEKLFF
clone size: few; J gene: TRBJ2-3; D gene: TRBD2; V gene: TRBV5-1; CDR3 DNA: TGCGCCAGCAGCCAAATTAGCGGGGCTGGAGATACGCAGTATTTT; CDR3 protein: CASSQISGAGDTQYF
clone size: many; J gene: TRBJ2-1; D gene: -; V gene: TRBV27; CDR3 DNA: TGTGCCAGCAGTTTGGCGACGTACAATGAGCAGTTCTTC; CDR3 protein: CASSLATYNEQFF
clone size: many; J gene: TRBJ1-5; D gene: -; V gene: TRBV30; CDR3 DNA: TGTGCCTGGAGTGGCAGTTATAGCAATCAGCCCCAGCATTTT; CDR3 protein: CAWSGSYSNQPQHF
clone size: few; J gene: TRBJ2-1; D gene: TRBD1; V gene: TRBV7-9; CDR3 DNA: TGTGCCAGCAGCACCGGGACAGGGGGCCCCAGCTCCTACAATGAGCAGTTCTTC; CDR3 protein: CASSTGTGGPSSYNEQFF
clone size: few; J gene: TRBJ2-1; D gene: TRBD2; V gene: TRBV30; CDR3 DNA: TGTGCCTGGAGTGTGAGCGGGGGCCCCCATGAGCAGTTCTTC; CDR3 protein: CAWSVSGGPHEQFF
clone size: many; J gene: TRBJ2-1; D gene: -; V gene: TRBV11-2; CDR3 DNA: TGTGCCAGCAGCTCCTCGACCTCGTGGATCAATGAGCAGTTCTTC; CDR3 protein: CASSSSTSWINEQFF
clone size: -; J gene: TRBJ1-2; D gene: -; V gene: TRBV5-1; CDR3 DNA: TGCGCCAGCAGCTTGGGGACATCCCGAGCTAACTATGGCTACACCTTC; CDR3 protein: CASSLGTSRANYGYTF
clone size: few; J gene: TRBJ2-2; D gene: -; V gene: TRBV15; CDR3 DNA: TGTGCCACCAGCAGAGGAACTAGCTGGGACACCGGGGAGCTGTTTTTT; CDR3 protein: CATSRGTSWDTGELFF
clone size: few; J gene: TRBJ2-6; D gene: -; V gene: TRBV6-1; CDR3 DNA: TGTGCCAGCAGTGAAGAATACTCTGGGGCCAACGTCCTGACTTTC; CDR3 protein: CASSEEYSGANVLTF
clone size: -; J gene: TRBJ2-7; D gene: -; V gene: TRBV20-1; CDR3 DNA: TGCAGTGCTAGAGTGGGCAGGGGACCCTACGAGCAGTACTTC; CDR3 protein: CSARVGRGPYEQYF
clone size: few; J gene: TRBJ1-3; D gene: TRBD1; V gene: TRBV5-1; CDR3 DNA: TGCGCCAGCAGCTTGGAGACAGGGAGGAGAAACACCATATATTTT; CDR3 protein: CASSLETGRRNTIYF
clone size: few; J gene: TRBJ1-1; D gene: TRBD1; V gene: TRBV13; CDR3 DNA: TGTGCCAGCAGCTTTCAGGGGGCTGGGACTGAAGCTTTCTTT; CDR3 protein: CASSFQGAGTEAFF
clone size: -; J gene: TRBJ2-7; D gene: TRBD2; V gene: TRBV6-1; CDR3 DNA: TGTGCCAGCACGGGACTAGCGGGAGCTCCCACGGGCGAGCAGTACTTC; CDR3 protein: CASTGLAGAPTGEQYF